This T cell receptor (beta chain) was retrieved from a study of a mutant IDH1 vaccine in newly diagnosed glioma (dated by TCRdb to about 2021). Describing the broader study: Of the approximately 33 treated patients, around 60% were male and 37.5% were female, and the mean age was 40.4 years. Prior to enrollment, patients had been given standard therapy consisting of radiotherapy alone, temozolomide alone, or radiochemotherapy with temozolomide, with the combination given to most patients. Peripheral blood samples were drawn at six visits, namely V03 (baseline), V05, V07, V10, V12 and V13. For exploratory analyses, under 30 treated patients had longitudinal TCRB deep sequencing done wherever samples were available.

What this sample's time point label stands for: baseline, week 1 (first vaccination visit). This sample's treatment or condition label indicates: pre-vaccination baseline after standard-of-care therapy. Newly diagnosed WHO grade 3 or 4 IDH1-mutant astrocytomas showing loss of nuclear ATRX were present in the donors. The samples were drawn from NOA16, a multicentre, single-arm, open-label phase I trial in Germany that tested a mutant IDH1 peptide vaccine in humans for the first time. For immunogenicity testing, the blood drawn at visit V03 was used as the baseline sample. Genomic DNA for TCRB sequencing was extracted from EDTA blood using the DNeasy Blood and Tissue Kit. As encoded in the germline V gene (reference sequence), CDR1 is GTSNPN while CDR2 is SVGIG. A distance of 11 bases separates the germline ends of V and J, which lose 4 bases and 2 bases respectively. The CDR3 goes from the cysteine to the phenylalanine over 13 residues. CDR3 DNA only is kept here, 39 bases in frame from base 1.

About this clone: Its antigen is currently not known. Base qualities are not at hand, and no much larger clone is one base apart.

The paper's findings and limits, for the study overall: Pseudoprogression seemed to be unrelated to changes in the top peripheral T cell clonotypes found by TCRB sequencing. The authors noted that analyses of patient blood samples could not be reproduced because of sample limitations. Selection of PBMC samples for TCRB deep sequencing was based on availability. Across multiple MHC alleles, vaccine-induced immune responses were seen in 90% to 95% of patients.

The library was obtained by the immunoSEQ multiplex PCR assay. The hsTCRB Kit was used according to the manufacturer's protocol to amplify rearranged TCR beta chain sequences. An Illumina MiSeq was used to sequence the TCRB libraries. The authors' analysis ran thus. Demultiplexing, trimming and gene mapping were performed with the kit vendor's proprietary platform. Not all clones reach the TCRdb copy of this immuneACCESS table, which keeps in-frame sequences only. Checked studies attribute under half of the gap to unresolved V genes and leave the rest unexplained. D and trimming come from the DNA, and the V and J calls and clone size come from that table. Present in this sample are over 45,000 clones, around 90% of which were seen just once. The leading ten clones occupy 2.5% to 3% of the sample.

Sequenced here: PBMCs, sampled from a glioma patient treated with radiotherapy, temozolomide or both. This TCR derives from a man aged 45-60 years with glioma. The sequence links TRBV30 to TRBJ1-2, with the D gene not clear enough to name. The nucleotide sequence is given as TGTGCCTGGACCCGGACGGGAAACTATGGCTACACCTTC. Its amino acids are CAWTRTGNYGYTF.